The 22 T cell receptor beta chains below come from one sample, sequenced in a study of CD8+CD57+ T cells in acquired aplastic anemia. Genomic DNA, serving as template, underwent TCR beta VDJ and CDR3 profiling. In TCRdb, the reads were re-called with MiXCR into one record per CDR3 protein. Here the sample spans about 180,000 distinct CDR3 sequences, 40% to 55% being singletons. Sequenced material: sorted CD4+, CD8+, or CD8+CD57+ T cells (not recorded which) from PBMCs. Receptors originate from a human donor in good health.

The chain links TRBV12-3 or TRBV12-4 to TRBJ2-1; D not certain. This CDR3 spans 12 amino acids. Trimming pared 6 bases from V and 6 bases from J, leaving 9 bases between. The DNA of the CDR3 is TGTGCCAGCAGCTGGACCACCAATGAGCAGTTCTTC. As protein: CASSWTTNEQFF.

The rearrangement uses TRBV10-3 and TRBJ1-4; no clear D. The V gene's germline CDR1 is ENHRY and CDR2 SYGVKD. The CDR3 length is 16 residues. V gave up 2 bases and J gave up 0 bases, with 10 bases separating them. CDR3 coding DNA: TGTGCCATCAGTGAGAGGGCATTAGCAACTAATGAAAAACTGTTTTTT. This gives the protein CAISERALATNEKLFF.

The V gene is TRBV20-1, the J gene TRBJ2-5; D is possibly TRBD2 (6 bases). V was cut by 5 bases and J by 2 bases, with 9 bases left in between. This CDR3 is built from 12 residues. Germline V CDR1 and CDR2: DFQATT, SNEGSKA (reference sequence). The CDR3 DNA is TGCAGTGCTTTCGGGACTCAAGAGACCCAGTACTTC. Its protein product is CSAFGTQETQYF.

The V call is TRBV11-1, the J call TRBJ1-2; D is unclear. CDR1 and CDR2 (germline): SGHAT, FQDESV (reference sequence). Trimming pared 1 base from V and 8 bases from J, leaving 11 bases between. The CDR3 extends over 13 amino acids. The CDR3 region is CASSLGAVRGYTF. CDR3 coding DNA: TGTGCCAGCAGCTTAGGGGCAGTGAGGGGCTACACCTTC.

The V and J genes are TRBV5-1 and TRBJ2-5; D is unresolved. Germline CDR1 reads SGHRS; CDR2 reads YFSETQ. Trimming took 4 bases from V and 1 from J, leaving 14 bases between them. There are 15 residues in the CDR3. This chain's CDR3 is CASSGSLAAQETQYF. The CDR3 DNA sequence: TGCGCCAGCAGCGGCTCGTTAGCCGCCCAAGAGACCCAGTACTTC.

The chain carries TRBV6-5 and TRBJ1-4; no reliable D call. Trimming removed 8 bases from V and 8 bases from J, with 9 bases in between. The CDR3 length is 11 residues. Germline CDR1 reads MNHEY; CDR2 reads SVGAGI. CDR3 amino acids: CASRLAEKLFF. CDR3 DNA sequence: TGTGCCAGCCGTCTGGCAGAAAAACTGTTTTTT.

There are many counts of this clonotype. The genes are TRBV7-9 and TRBJ2-1, with 12 nucleotides matching TRBD2. Germline V lookup: CDR1 SEHNR, CDR2 FQNEAQ (reference sequence). The length of the CDR3 is 13 residues. V was clipped by 1 base and J by 13 bases; unmatched bases: 2. The CDR3 nucleotides read TGTGCCAGCAGCTTAGGACTAGCGGGAGAACAGTTCTTC. Amino acid sequence: CASSLGLAGEQFF.

The rearrangement links TRBV19 to TRBJ1-2; a possible D gene is TRBD1 (5 bases). The CDR3 sequence is 14 residues long. V was shortened by 3 bases and J by 8 bases, with 16 bases between the two germline ends. Germline V gene data show CDR1 as LNHDA and CDR2 as SQIVND (reference sequence). The chain's CDR3 is CASSMGLASVGYTF. CDR3 nucleotide sequence: TGTGCCAGTAGTATGGGACTCGCTAGTGTCGGCTACACCTTC.

The chain couples TRBV10-3 to TRBJ1-5; D remains ambiguous. The germline CDR1 and CDR2 sequences are ENHRY and SYGVKD. The germline V and J ends were trimmed by 6 bases and 5 bases, with 14 bases remaining between them. The CDR3 loop spans 14 amino acids. CDR3 in DNA: TGTGCCATCAGGTCAGCTCTACGAGATCAGCCCCAGCATTTT. It codes for CAIRSALRDQPQHF.

V and J are TRBV19 and TRBJ1-6; D gene uncertain. The CDR3 is made up of 14 amino acids. Germline loops: CDR1 LNHDA, CDR2 SQIVND (reference sequence). Trimming took off 7 bases at V and 4 bases at J, with 11 bases between the two ends. The CDR3 here is CASTAGEYNSPLHF. CDR3 nucleotides: TGTGCCAGTACGGCGGGAGAATATAATTCACCCCTCCACTTT.

In its sample, this clonotype was seen many times. CDR3 residues: CASIFNGGNTIYF. The CDR3 region has the DNA TGTGCCAGCATTTTTAATGGGGGAAACACCATATATTTT. The rearrangement uses TRBV12-3 or TRBV12-4 and TRBJ1-3, with D hard to call. There are 13 residues in the CDR3. Trimming left V 7 bases short and J 4 bases short, with 11 bases between.

This clonotype was observed at least ten times. The genes are TRBV7-9 and TRBJ1-1, with 8 bases aligning to TRBD1. Per the germline V gene, CDR1 is SEHNR and CDR2 is FQNEAQ (reference sequence). This CDR3 region has 14 residues. V gave up 0 bases and J gave up 5 bases; unmatched junction bases: 2. CDR3 sequence: CASSLATGGTEAFF. The CDR3 coding sequence is TGTGCCAGCAGCTTAGCAACAGGGGGGACTGAAGCTTTCTTT. The full variable domain, rest sourced from reference TRBV7-9 and TRBJ1-1, is DTGVSQNPRHKITKRGQNVTFRCDPISEHNRLYWYRQTLGQGPEFLTYFQNEAQLEKSRLLSDRFSAERPKGSFSTLEIQRTEQGDSAMYLCASSLATGGTEAFFGQGTRLTVV.

This clonotype was counted between two and nine times. The J gene is TRBJ2-7, the V gene TRBV7-2; tentatively, D is TRBD2 (5 bases). CDR3 length: 13 residues. Trimming removed 5 bases at V and 2 bases at J, with 10 bases between. From germline, CDR1 is SGHTA and CDR2 FQGNSA. CDR3 DNA sequence: TGTGCCAGCAGCCCCGGGATCCCCTACGAGCAGTACTTC. Amino acids: CASSPGIPYEQYF.

The chain recombines TRBV15 with TRBJ1-3; D remains unclear. The V gene's germline CDR1 is LNHNV and CDR2 YYDKDF (reference sequence). V was shortened by 7 bases and J by 4 bases, with 8 bases between the two germline ends. The CDR3 spans 12 residues. CDR3 amino acids: CATTNFGNTIYF. In nucleotides, the CDR3 is TGTGCCACCACCAATTTCGGAAACACCATATATTTT.

V is TRBV4-1 and J is TRBJ1-2; D gene uncertain. The V end lost 4 bases, the J end lost 8 bases, and 17 bases lay between the germline ends. In germline, CDR1 is MGHRA, CDR2 YSYEKL. The CDR3 has 14 amino acids. The CDR3 here is CASSLVVTTPGYTF. DNA of the CDR3: TGCGCCAGCAGCCTGGTGGTCACGACGCCCGGCTACACCTTC.

The chain recombines TRBV20-1 with TRBJ2-3; D remains ambiguous. This CDR3 comprises 16 residues. V lost 3 bases and J lost 0, with 16 bases in between. Germline CDR1 reads DFQATT; CDR2 reads SNEGSKA (reference sequence). CDR3 loop: CSASRWSVPSTDTQYF. In DNA, the CDR3 is TGCAGTGCTAGCCGATGGAGCGTTCCTAGCACAGATACGCAGTATTTT.

This clonotype was seen a few times. A much larger clone sits a single nucleotide away, making a read error possible. The chain carries TRBV20-1 and TRBJ2-1; D call uncertain. The CDR3 extends over 14 amino acids. V lost 1 base to trimming and J lost 5 bases, with 12 bases between them. CDR1 and CDR2 (germline): DFQATT, SNEGSKA (reference sequence). CDR3: CSARGRPTHNEQFF. CDR3 sequence (DNA): TGCAGTGCTAGAGGTAGACCTACTCACAATGAGCAGTTCTTC.

The J gene is TRBJ2-1, the V gene TRBV7-2, with TRBD1 matching over 11 bases. This CDR3 spans 13 amino acids. In germline, CDR1 is SGHTA, CDR2 FQGNSA. The ends lost 8 bases at V and 7 bases at J; junction bases unmatched: 4. The CDR3 DNA reads as TGTGCCAGCGGGACAGGGGGTAATAATGAGCAGTTCTTC. Protein: CASGTGGNNEQFF.

The genes are TRBV29-1 and TRBJ2-7; D is ambiguous. Germline V gives CDR1 SQVTM, CDR2 ANQGSEA. The CDR3 is 12 residues long. The V end was cut by 4 bases, the J end by 1 base, with 8 bases between. The CDR3 region is CSVGVRSYEQYF. In nucleotides, the CDR3 is TGCAGCGTTGGGGTGCGGTCCTACGAGCAGTACTTC.

The J gene is TRBJ1-5, the V gene TRBV15, with D unclear. Trimming removed 5 bases at V and 9 bases at J, with 11 bases between. CDR1 and CDR2 (germline): LNHNV, YYDKDF (reference sequence). CDR3 size: 12 residues. CDR3 in DNA: TGTGCCACCAGCGGACTTCAGAGGCCCCAGCATTTT. Amino acids: CATSGLQRPQHF.

This clonotype was counted a few times. V is TRBV24-1 and J is TRBJ2-1; no definite D call. Germline CDR1 is KGHDR and CDR2 is SFDVKD. V lost 0 bases to trimming and J lost 10 bases, with 3 bases between them. The CDR3 runs 11 residues. The CDR3 protein is CATSDLGEQFF. CDR3 in DNA: TGTGCCACCAGTGATTTGGGGGAGCAGTTCTTC.

A single count supports this clonotype. This chain joins TRBV20-1 and TRBJ2-6; no definite D call. Germline-derived CDR1 and CDR2 are DFQATT and SNEGSKA (reference sequence). The V end was cut by 2 bases, the J end by 0 bases, with 2 bases between. The CDR3 runs 13 residues. CDR3 nucleotide sequence: TGCAGTGCTAGATCCTCTGGGGCCAACGTCCTGACTTTC. Protein: CSARSSGANVLTF.